These 32 T cell receptor beta chains share one sample of origin, sequenced in a study of T cell repertoires in cytomegalovirus infection (dated by TCRdb to about 2019). These receptors' antigens are unknown. Instrument used: Illumina HiSeq 1500. The public reads were run again by TCRdb, first through fastp at Q25 and then through MiXCR, and only productive beta chains were kept. Every entry covers one CDR3 protein and lists the most common genes and DNA from its rows. For this sample there are some 800,000 distinct CDR3 sequences; just under 30% appear just once. Of the sample, around 12% is held by the ten largest clones. Read against the paper, the sample's treatment or condition label means: in vitro stimulation with specific CMV peptide epitopes to enrich CMV-specific T cells. The sample consisted of cultured CD8+ T cells from PBMCs, taken from culture after CMV antigen stimulation. The receptor set was obtained from a human donor in good health (CMV status not recorded). Some clones in this sample may be carry-over from other donors' samples.

This clonotype was counted only a few times. This chain links TRBV6-4 with TRBJ2-3, with D perhaps matching TRBD2 (6 bases). Trimming stripped 3 bases from V and 4 bases from J, with 11 bases between. Per germline, CDR1 MRHNA and CDR2 SNTAGT. The CDR3 is 14 residues long. The CDR3 sequence is CASSEPGRPDTQYF. The CDR3 DNA is TGTGCCAGCAGTGAGCCGGGGAGGCCAGATACGCAGTATTTT.

This clonotype was seen only a few times. The chain uses TRBV7-9 and TRBJ1-5; D gene ambiguous. The CDR3 is made up of 15 amino acids. Trimming removed 5 bases from V and 5 bases from J, with 16 bases in between. Germline V gene data show CDR1 as SEHNR and CDR2 as FQNEAQ (reference sequence). The CDR3 DNA is TGTGCCAGCAGCCCCGGGCCTTCGATCGATCAGCCCCAGCATTTT. This codes for CASSPGPSIDQPQHF.

This rearrangement joins TRBV27 to TRBJ2-1; tentative D call: TRBD2 (5 bases). Germline CDR1 and CDR2: MNHEY and SMNVEV (reference sequence). The CDR3 totals 12 residues. Deletions cut 5 bases from V and 15 bases from J, with 17 bases between. The CDR3 DNA reads as TGTGCCAGCAGTCCCCTCGAGGGCCCCGGGTTCTTC. Encoded protein: CASSPLEGPGFF.

The CDR3 protein is CASSIGTGAREQFF. DNA of the CDR3: TGTGCCAGCAGCATAGGGACAGGAGCACGGGAGCAGTTCTTC. The chain has TRBV5-4 and TRBJ2-1, with 8 nucleotides matching TRBD1. Per the germline V gene, CDR1 is SGHNT and CDR2 is YYREEE (reference sequence). This CDR3 is built from 14 residues. J gave up 10 bases and V 4 bases, and 10 bases lay outside the gene matches.

The genes are TRBV27 and TRBJ2-7, with a weak D call TRBD1 (6 bases). This CDR3 has 14 amino acids. V was clipped by 7 bases and J by 3 bases, with 16 bases between them. The germline gives CDR1 MNHEY, CDR2 SMNVEV (reference sequence). Written as DNA, the CDR3 is TGTGCCAGCAAAGGACATCGACAGGACTACGAGCAGTACTTC. It translates to CASKGHRQDYEQYF.

This clonotype was observed a few times. The chain links TRBV2 to TRBJ2-7; a possible D gene is TRBD1 (6 bases). The CDR3 covers 12 residues. With 8 bases removed from V and 2 bases from J, the gap between germline ends came to 10 bases. Looked up from germline, CDR1 is SNHLY and CDR2 is FYNNEI. The CDR3 loop reads CASVQGTYEQYV. For the CDR3, the DNA is TGTGCCAGCGTTCAGGGGACCTACGAGCAGTACGTC.

There are many counts of this clonotype. The CDR3, as DNA: TGTGCCAGCAGCTCCGACAGGTTCTCCTACAATGAGCAGTTCTTC. Protein: CASSSDRFSYNEQFF. The chain links TRBV7-9 to TRBJ2-1; possibly TRBD1 for D (6 bases). Per the germline V gene, CDR1 is SEHNR and CDR2 is FQNEAQ (reference sequence). The CDR3 is 15 residues long. Trimming removed 4 bases from V and 0 bases from J, with 10 bases in between.

This clonotype showed up just a few times. The V gene is TRBV20-1, the J gene TRBJ2-2; D call uncertain. CDR3 length: 15 residues. V was shortened by 6 bases and J by 0 bases, with 14 bases between the two germline ends. Germline V gives CDR1 DFQATT, CDR2 SNEGSKA (reference sequence). CDR3 DNA sequence: TGCAGTGCCCCCAGCAGGTTCGCGAACACCGGGGAGCTGTTTTTT. This translates into CSAPSRFANTGELFF.

The rearrangement links TRBV6-6 to TRBJ1-3; tentatively, D is TRBD1 (5 bases). This CDR3 region has 14 residues. Germline V CDR1 and CDR2: MNHNY, SVGAGI (reference sequence). V was clipped by 2 bases and J by 2 bases, with 7 bases between them. The CDR3 sequence is CASSYVDTGNTIYF. CDR3 nucleotides: TGTGCCAGCAGTTACGTGGACACTGGAAACACCATATATTTT.

In this sample, this clonotype turned up a few times. V is TRBV2 and J is TRBJ2-3, with 7 bases fitting TRBD2. Germline CDR1 and CDR2: SNHLY and FYNNEI. V trimming: 3 bases; J trimming: 1 base; junction bases outside the gene matches: 4. The CDR3 sequence is 15 residues long. The DNA for the CDR3 is TGTGCCAGCAGTGATGAGGCGGGGGGCACAGATACGCAGTATTTT. Protein: CASSDEAGGTDTQYF.

This sequence joins TRBV4-1 and TRBJ2-7; 8 bases fit TRBD2. Trimming took 0 bases from V and 2 from J; bases not matched to a gene: 18. Germline CDR1 reads MGHRA; CDR2 reads YSYEKL. The CDR3 loop spans 20 amino acids. CDR3 in DNA: TGCGCCAGCAGCCAAGATCCCCGGCCGCTGGTAGCGGGGTTTACCTACGAGCAGTACTTC. Residues: CASSQDPRPLVAGFTYEQYF.

This clonotype was recorded many times. The chain has TRBV6-1 and TRBJ1-6, with 8 bases identical to TRBD1. V was clipped by 6 bases and J by 5 bases; unmatched bases: 12. Germline V gene lookup returns CDR1 MNHNS and CDR2 SASEGT. This CDR3 is 17 amino acids long. CDR3 bases: TGTGCCAGCAGAGATCCGGGACAGGCGATAAATAATTCACCCCTCCACTTT. Protein sequence: CASRDPGQAINNSPLHF.

The V gene is TRBV7-2, the J gene TRBJ1-4; 7 nucleotides line up with TRBD1. The CDR3 runs 14 residues. Per the germline V gene, CDR1 is SGHTA and CDR2 is FQGNSA. Germline trimming cut 5 bases from V and 5 bases from J; bases unmatched to any gene: 5. The CDR3 is CASSATGVNEKLFF. Here the CDR3 DNA reads TGTGCCAGCAGCGCTACAGGGGTAAATGAAAAACTGTTTTTT.

The chain employs TRBV7-3 and TRBJ2-3, with TRBD2 identical over 8 bases. Trimming took 4 bases from V and 3 from J; bases not matched to a gene: 15. The CDR3 totals 18 residues. Germline CDR1 reads SGHTA; CDR2 reads FQGTGA. Here the CDR3 DNA reads TGTGCCAGCAGCTCTCGGGATAGCGGGGACGGGGTGACAGATACGCAGTATTTT. It yields the protein CASSSRDSGDGVTDTQYF.

This clonotype came up many times. V and J are TRBV27 and TRBJ2-6; D is undetermined. Trimming stripped 7 bases from V and 1 base from J, with 5 bases between. The CDR3 totals 13 residues. Germline CDR1 is MNHEY and CDR2 is SMNVEV (reference sequence). The CDR3 DNA reads TGTGCCAGCAAAAGTTCTGGGGCCAACGTCCTGACTTTC. Protein: CASKSSGANVLTF.

The chain recombines TRBV7-8 with TRBJ2-2; D is perhaps TRBD1 or TRBD2 (5 bases each). Germline V gene data show CDR1 as SGHVS and CDR2 as FQNEAQ. The CDR3 loop spans 15 amino acids. V dropped 5 bases and J dropped 5 bases, with 15 bases sitting between them. CDR3 nucleotides: TGTGCCAGCAGCCCTCGGGACGTAATAACCGGGGAGCTGTTTTTT. The encoded protein is CASSPRDVITGELFF.

The table lists this clonotype with many counts. The CDR3 region has the DNA TGCGCCAGCAGCCAAGACTGGACAGGGGCCTCTGGAAACACCATATATTTT. Protein: CASSQDWTGASGNTIYF. The chain is built from TRBV4-3 and TRBJ1-3, with 9 bases identical to TRBD1. The CDR3 contains 17 residues. The V gene's germline CDR1 is LGHNA and CDR2 YSLEER. Unmatched junction bases numbered 3, after V lost 0 bases and J lost 0 bases.

This clonotype has just a few counts. The chain joins TRBV20-1 to TRBJ1-5; perhaps TRBD1 as D (5 bases). V was trimmed by 6 bases and J by 7 bases, leaving 13 bases between them. The CDR3 length is 12 residues. From germline, CDR1 is DFQATT and CDR2 SNEGSKA (reference sequence). CDR3 nucleotides: TGCAGTGCCACGGAAGGGACCCAGCCCCAGCATTTT. This encodes CSATEGTQPQHF.

The gene calls are TRBV27 and TRBJ1-5; D gene ambiguous. This CDR3 contains 14 residues. CDR1 and CDR2 (germline): MNHEY, SMNVEV (reference sequence). The V end lost 3 bases, the J end lost 4 bases, and 10 bases lay between the germline ends. CDR3 DNA sequence: TGTGCCAGCAGTTTTGGCCAGACAAATCAGCCCCAGCATTTT. Protein product: CASSFGQTNQPQHF.

The CDR3 sequence is CASSQEGEGFFNYGYTF. In nucleotides, the CDR3 is TGCGCCAGCAGCCAAGAAGGGGAAGGTTTCTTTAACTATGGCTACACCTTC. This rearrangement joins TRBV4-1 to TRBJ1-2, with D perhaps TRBD1 (5 bases). Trimming pared 0 bases from V and 1 base from J, leaving 15 bases between. CDR3 size: 17 residues. Germline assignment: CDR1 MGHRA and CDR2 YSYEKL.

This clonotype was recorded many times. CDR3 DNA: TGTGCCAGCAGCTTATACGATCGGACTAGCGGGGAATACGAGCAGTACGTC. It yields the protein CASSLYDRTSGEYEQYV. The rearrangement joins TRBV7-9 to TRBJ2-7, with 12 bases matching TRBD2. Germline lookup yields CDR1 SEHNR and CDR2 FQNEAQ (reference sequence). The CDR3 sequence is 17 residues long. The V gene end was trimmed by 2 bases and the J gene end by 4 bases; junction bases not matched to a gene: 9.

This clonotype was picked up a small number of times. The chain's CDR3 is CASSPEGRNPNYGYTF. As DNA, the CDR3 is TGTGCCAGCAGCCCAGAGGGTCGGAACCCAAACTATGGCTACACCTTC. The rearrangement joins TRBV7-9 to TRBJ1-2; D gene uncertain. Per the germline V gene, CDR1 is SEHNR and CDR2 is FQNEAQ (reference sequence). CDR3 length equals 16 residues. V was clipped by 5 bases and J by 2 bases, with 18 bases between them.

This clonotype occurred a few times. The CDR3 bases are TGTGCTAGTGGTTCTCACGGGGCCCGCACAGATACGCAGTATTTT. Its translation is CASGSHGARTDTQYF. V is TRBV12-5 and J is TRBJ2-3; D may correspond to TRBD1 or TRBD2 (5 bases each). This CDR3 is built from 15 residues. The ends were cut back, 4 bases at V and 1 base at J, with 12 bases in the middle. Germline loops: CDR1 LGHNT, CDR2 FRNRAP.

The J gene is TRBJ2-7, the V gene TRBV5-1; weak D call: TRBD2 (6 bases). Germline lookup yields CDR1 SGHRS and CDR2 YFSETQ. V lost 4 bases to trimming and J lost 0 bases, with 20 bases between them. This CDR3 has 17 amino acids. CDR3 in DNA: TGCGCCAGCAGCCCACCGGATGGGGGGACCCGCTCCTACGAGCAGTACTTC. It yields the protein CASSPPDGGTRSYEQYF.

This clonotype came up a few times. V is TRBV7-2 and J is TRBJ1-4; TRBD1 might be the D (5 bases). Trimming took 1 base from V and 5 from J, leaving 11 bases between them. Germline V gives CDR1 SGHTA, CDR2 FQGNSA. CDR3 length: 15 residues. This CDR3 reads CASSLVGGRNEKLFF. In DNA, the CDR3 is TGTGCCAGCAGCTTAGTCGGGGGGAGGAATGAAAAACTGTTTTTT.

This chain uses TRBV15 with TRBJ2-5, with 7 bases identical to TRBD2. V shed 11 bases, J shed 2 bases, and the junction held 2 bases outside the gene matches. Germline V gene data show CDR1 as LNHNV and CDR2 as YYDKDF (reference sequence). There are 11 residues in the CDR3. CDR3 loop: CAVGGQETQYF. The CDR3 DNA reads TGTGCCGTCGGGGGGCAAGAGACCCAGTACTTC. Supplemented by reference TRBV15 and TRBJ2-5, the full variable domain reads DAMVIQNPRYQVTQFGKPVTLSCSQTLNHNVMYWYQQKSSQAPKLLFHYYDKDFNNEADTPDNFQSRRPNTSFCFLDIRSPGLGDTAMYLCAVGGQETQYFGPGTRLLVL.

V and J are TRBV9 and TRBJ2-5; D perhaps matches TRBD1 (5 bases). The CDR3 totals 14 residues. Germline-derived CDR1 and CDR2 are SGDLS and YYNGEE. V dropped 0 bases and J dropped 1 base, with 7 bases sitting between them. The CDR3 here is CASSVGRGQETQYF. The CDR3 nucleotides read TGTGCCAGCAGCGTAGGAAGGGGCCAAGAGACCCAGTACTTC. The complete variable domain, with remaining parts taken from reference TRBV9 and TRBJ2-5, reads DSGVTQTPKHLITATGQRVTLRCSPRSGDLSVYWYQQSLDQGLQFLIQYYNGEERAKGNILERFSAQQFPDLHSELNLSSLELGDSALYFCASSVGRGQETQYFGPGTRLLVL.

This clonotype came up a few times. The rearrangement joins TRBV18 to TRBJ2-3; D ambiguous. Germline CDR1 KGHSH, CDR2 LQKENI. This CDR3 is built from 17 residues. Trimming stripped 0 bases from V and 5 bases from J, with 18 bases between. The CDR3 spells CASSPPMGPPYGDTQYF. CDR3 nucleotides: TGTGCCAGCTCACCACCTATGGGTCCTCCTTACGGAGATACGCAGTATTTT.

The chain recombines TRBV15 with TRBJ2-3; no firm D call. Germline V lookup: CDR1 LNHNV, CDR2 YYDKDF (reference sequence). CDR3 length: 15 residues. Trimming cost V 1 base and J 6 bases, with 14 bases left between them. In nucleotides, the CDR3 is TGTGCCACCAGCAGAGGAGGACCCCGCCCCGATACGCAGTATTTT. Residues: CATSRGGPRPDTQYF.

The chain uses TRBV7-3 and TRBJ1-4; tentatively, D is TRBD1 (5 bases). Trimming removed 5 bases at V and 8 bases at J, with 18 bases between. This CDR3 has 15 amino acids. In germline, CDR1 is SGHTA, CDR2 FQGTGA. CDR3 protein: CASSEGLTAGEKLFF. As DNA, the CDR3 is TGTGCCAGCAGCGAGGGACTCACCGCGGGCGAAAAACTGTTTTTT.

There are many counts of this clonotype. The genes are TRBV7-2 and TRBJ2-2; weak D call: TRBD2 (6 bases). V lost 5 bases and J 2 bases, leaving 18 bases between the germline ends. The V gene's germline CDR1 is SGHTA and CDR2 FQGNSA. The CDR3 length is 17 residues. CDR3 residues: CASSLTLREHNTGELFF. The CDR3 DNA is TGTGCCAGCAGCCTAACCCTCCGGGAGCATAACACCGGGGAGCTGTTTTTT.

The J gene is TRBJ1-2, the V gene TRBV9, with D unclear. The CDR3 spans 14 residues. CDR1 and CDR2 (germline): SGDLS, YYNGEE. V shed 4 bases and J shed 7 bases, with 17 bases lying between them. The CDR3 coding sequence is TGTGCCAGCAGCTCCACCCCCCGTTCCTTTGGCTACACCTTC. This translates into CASSSTPRSFGYTF.